This T cell receptor (beta chain) was identified during a study of T-cell reconstitution after alpha-beta-depleted transplantation in children. General observations from the study: Reportedly, roughly two months post-transplant, alpha-beta T cells arose from several hundred expanded graft clones.

During its preparation, the TCRbeta library received unique molecular identifiers. TCRdb analysed the PCR reads with MiXCR anew, one entry per CDR3 protein. The data show 450,000 to 600,000 distinct CDR3 sequences, with 10% to 15% seen just once and approximately 2% held by the top ten. Regarding this clonotype: The antigen is undetermined.

The TCR was taken from a male patient between 10 and 17 years old who had a stem cell transplant for acute myeloid leukemia, so the T cells may come from the graft donor. The material was PBMCs, mostly from graft donor cells, obtained 360 days after TCRalphabeta/CD19-depleted stem cell transplant.

CDR3 amino acids: CAWGNYEQYF. CDR3 nucleotides: TGTGCCTGGGGTAACTACGAGCAGTACTTC. This chain uses TRBV30 with TRBJ2-7; D is uncertain. Germline CDR1 reads GTSNPN; CDR2 reads SVGIG (reference sequence). Trimming shortened V by 5 bases and J by 3 bases, and 5 bases separated the two germline ends. There are 10 residues in the CDR3.